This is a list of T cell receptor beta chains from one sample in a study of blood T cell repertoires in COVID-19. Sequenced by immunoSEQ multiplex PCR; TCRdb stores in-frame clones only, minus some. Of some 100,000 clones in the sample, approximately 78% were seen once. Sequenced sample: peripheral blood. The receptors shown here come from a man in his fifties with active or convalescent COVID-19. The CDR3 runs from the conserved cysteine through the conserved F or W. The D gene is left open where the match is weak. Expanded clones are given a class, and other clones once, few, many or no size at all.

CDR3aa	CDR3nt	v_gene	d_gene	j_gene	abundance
CASRPDRTYNEQFF	TGTGCCAGCAGACCGGACAGGACATACAATGAGCAGTTCTTC	TRBV11-2	TRBD1	TRBJ2-1	.
CASSLWGGSSSYEQYF	TGTGCCAGCAGTTTATGGGGGGGGAGTAGCTCCTACGAGCAGTACTTC	TRBV28	TRBD2	TRBJ2-7	.
CASSYRTGDTEAFF	TGTGCCAGCAGTTACCGGACAGGGGACACTGAAGCTTTCTTT	TRBV6-2/TRBV6-3	TRBD1	TRBJ1-1	.
CASSKPDRGQVQPQHF	TGTGCCAGCAGCAAACCGGACAGGGGGCAGGTTCAGCCCCAGCATTTT	TRBV21-1	.	TRBJ1-5	.
CASSLVGQPTNEKLFF	TGTGCCAGCAGTTTGGTTGGACAGCCAACTAATGAAAAACTGTTTTTT	TRBV28	.	TRBJ1-4	.
CASSDRDRGGYEQYF	TGTGCCAGCAGCGACCGGGACCGGGGAGGCTACGAGCAGTACTTC	TRBV7-9	.	TRBJ2-7	once
CASKEAPGNTIYF	TGTGCCAGCAAGGAGGCACCTGGAAACACCATATATTTT	TRBV6-5	.	TRBJ1-3	.
CASSSPLAAHEQYF	TGTGCCAGCAGCTCCCCGCTAGCGGCGCACGAGCAGTACTTC	TRBV7-9	TRBD2	TRBJ2-7	few
CATGDGDGYTF	TGTGCCACCGGGGATGGGGATGGCTACACCTTC	TRBV10-3	.	TRBJ1-2	.
CASSRDSTEAFF	TGTGCCAGTAGTAGGGACAGCACTGAAGCTTTCTTT	TRBV19	TRBD1	TRBJ1-1	.
CASSSSTGYSPLHF	TGTGCCAGCAGCTCCTCGACAGGCTATTCACCCCTCCACTTT	TRBV11-2	.	TRBJ1-6	.
CASSTTSGGNTDTQYF	TGTGCCAGCAGCACTACTAGCGGGGGGAACACAGATACGCAGTATTTT	TRBV7-2	TRBD2	TRBJ2-3	.
CATSRVGAYEQYF	TGTGCCACCAGCAGAGTCGGGGCCTACGAGCAGTACTTC	TRBV15	.	TRBJ2-7	.
CASSLVFAGVNSPLHF	TGTGCCAGCAGCTTGGTTTTCGCAGGGGTTAATTCACCCCTCCACTTT	TRBV5-5	.	TRBJ1-6	.
CATSRDQMDSLNQPQHF	TGTGCCACCAGCAGAGACCAAATGGACAGCCTCAATCAGCCCCAGCATTTT	TRBV15	.	TRBJ1-5	.
CASTIRGSYNEQFF	TGTGCCAGCACTATCAGGGGCTCCTACAATGAGCAGTTCTTC	TRBV5-4	.	TRBJ2-1	once
CASTDRGQRDSPLHF	TGTGCCAGTACGGACAGGGGGCAGAGGGATTCACCCCTCCACTTT	TRBV19	TRBD1	TRBJ1-6	.
CASSFGVSPLHF	TGTGCCAGCAGTTTCGGGGTATCACCCCTCCACTTT	TRBV12-3/TRBV12-4	.	TRBJ1-6	.
CASSLIRGRNTEAFF	TGTGCCAGCAGTCTCATCAGGGGGCGAAACACTGAAGCTTTCTTT	TRBV27	TRBD1	TRBJ1-1	.
CASGTGDSPLHF	TGTGCCAGCGGGACAGGGGATTCACCCCTCCACTTT	TRBV27	TRBD1	TRBJ1-6	.
CSVPENLYGYTF	TGCAGCGTACCGGAGAACCTCTATGGCTACACCTTC	TRBV29-1	.	TRBJ1-2	.
CASSTSDRGETQYF	.	TRBV2	.	TRBJ2-5	.
CASSLDGKSTDTQYF	TGCGCCAGCAGCCTGGACGGGAAGAGCACAGATACGCAGTATTTT	TRBV5-1	.	TRBJ2-3	.
CASSPDRVIGNTIYF	TGTGCCAGCAGCCCCGACAGGGTGATTGGAAACACCATATATTTT	TRBV5-4	TRBD1	TRBJ1-3	.
CASSSDGKVGQFF	TGTGCCAGCTCATCCGACGGGAAGGTTGGGCAGTTCTTC	TRBV18	.	TRBJ2-1	.
CASSYGQGESTQYF	TGCGCCAGCAGCTACGGACAGGGAGAGAGTACGCAGTATTTT	TRBV5-1	TRBD1	TRBJ2-3	.
CASSLDSSGAYNEQFF	TGTGCCAGCAGCTTAGACTCTAGCGGGGCCTACAATGAGCAGTTCTTC	TRBV7-2	TRBD2	TRBJ2-1	.
CASSQATQLSGANVLTF	TGCGCCAGCAGCCAAGCTACGCAACTCTCTGGGGCCAACGTCCTGACTTTC	TRBV4-3	.	TRBJ2-6	.